This record looks at one T cell receptor beta chain sequence and its context. Among Cohort 3 donors, those recovered had two negative PCRs, clearance, or symptom resolution. This sample is drawn from a study of blood T cell repertoires in COVID-19. The V end was cut by 7 bases, the J end by 0 bases, with 23 bases between. CDR1 KGHDR and CDR2 SFDVKD come from the germline V gene. The CDR3 runs to 18 residues. TCRdb keeps only in-frame clones here, not all; method: immunoSEQ multiplex PCR. This table has approximately 300,000 clones, 70% to 90% appearing once. This rearrangement joins TRBV24-1 to TRBJ1-1; D is unclear. The receptor was derived from a woman under 40 who had recovered from COVID-19. Sequencing was performed on PBMCs or T cells enriched from blood (not recorded which). The CDR3 protein is CATRGYGKVGTVNTEAFF. The CDR3 bases are TGTGCCACCAGGGGGTACGGGAAAGTTGGTACCGTGAACACTGAAGCTTTCTTT.